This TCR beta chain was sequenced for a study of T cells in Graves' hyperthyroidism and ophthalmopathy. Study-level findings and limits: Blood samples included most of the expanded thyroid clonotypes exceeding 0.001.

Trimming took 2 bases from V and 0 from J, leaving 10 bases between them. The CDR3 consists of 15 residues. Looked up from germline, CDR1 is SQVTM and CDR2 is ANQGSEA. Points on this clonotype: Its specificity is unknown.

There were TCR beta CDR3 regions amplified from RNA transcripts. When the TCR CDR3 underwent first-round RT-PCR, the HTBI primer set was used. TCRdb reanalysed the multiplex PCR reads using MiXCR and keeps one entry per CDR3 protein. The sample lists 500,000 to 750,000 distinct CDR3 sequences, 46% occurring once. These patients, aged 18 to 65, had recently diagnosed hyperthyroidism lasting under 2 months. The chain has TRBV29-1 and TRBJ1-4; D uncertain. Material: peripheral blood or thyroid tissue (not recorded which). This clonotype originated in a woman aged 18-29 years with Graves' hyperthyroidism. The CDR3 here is CSVESEGTTNEKLFF. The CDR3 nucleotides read TGCAGCGTTGAAAGCGAGGGTACAACTAATGAAAAACTGTTTTTT.